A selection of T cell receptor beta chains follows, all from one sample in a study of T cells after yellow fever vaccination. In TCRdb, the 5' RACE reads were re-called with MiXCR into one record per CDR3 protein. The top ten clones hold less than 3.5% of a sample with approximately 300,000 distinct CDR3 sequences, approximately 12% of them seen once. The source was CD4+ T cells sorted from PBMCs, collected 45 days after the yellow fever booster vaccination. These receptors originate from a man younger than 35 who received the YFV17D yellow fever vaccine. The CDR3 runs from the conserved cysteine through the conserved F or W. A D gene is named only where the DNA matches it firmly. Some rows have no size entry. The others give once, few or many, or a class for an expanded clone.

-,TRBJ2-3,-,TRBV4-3,CASSQDRRVAADTQYF,TGCGCCAGCAGCCAAGATAGGAGAGTAGCCGCAGATACGCAGTATTTT
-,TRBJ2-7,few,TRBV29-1,CSVAPFPGREQYF,TGCAGCGTTGCGCCCTTCCCGGGGCGGGAGCAGTACTTC
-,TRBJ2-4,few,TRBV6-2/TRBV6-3,CASSRGSGGNIQYF,TGTGCCAGCAGCAGGGGATCGGGCGGAAACATTCAGTACTTC
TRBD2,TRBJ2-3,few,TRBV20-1,CSARDPGGESTDTQYF,TGCAGTGCTAGAGATCCGGGGGGGGAGAGCACAGATACGCAGTATTTT
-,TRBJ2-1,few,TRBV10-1,CASTPPGGYNLSEQFF,TGCGCCAGCACTCCACCTGGGGGTTATAATTTAAGTGAGCAGTTCTTC
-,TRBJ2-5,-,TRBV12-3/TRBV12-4,CASMRSGRETQYF,TGTGCCAGCATGAGGTCTGGGCGGGAGACCCAGTACTTC
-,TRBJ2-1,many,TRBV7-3,CASSPYVGGGNEQFF,TGTGCCAGCAGCCCCTATGTGGGGGGCGGGAATGAGCAGTTCTTC
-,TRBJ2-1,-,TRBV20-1,CSAIRNEQFF,TGCAGTGCTATCCGCAATGAGCAGTTCTTC
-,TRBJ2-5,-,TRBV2,CASRLERAETQYF,TGTGCCAGCAGATTGGAACGGGCGGAGACCCAGTACTTC
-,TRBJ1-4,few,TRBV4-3,CASSQGTISREKLFF,TGCGCCAGCAGCCAAGGAACTATTTCCCGTGAAAAACTGTTTTTT
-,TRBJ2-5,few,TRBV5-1,CASSLFLGSGRETQYF,TGCGCCAGCAGCTTGTTTCTCGGTAGCGGTAGAGAGACCCAGTACTTC
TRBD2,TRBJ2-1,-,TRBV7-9,CASSFSSGGWNEQFF,TGTGCCAGCAGCTTCAGTAGCGGGGGGTGGAATGAGCAGTTCTTC
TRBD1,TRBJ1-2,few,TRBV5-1,CASSSSHRGTNYGYTF,TGCGCCAGCAGCTCCTCGCACAGGGGTACTAACTATGGCTACACCTTC
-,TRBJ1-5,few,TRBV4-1,CASSQGPRGKVNQPQHF,TGCGCCAGCAGCCAAGGACCCCGGGGTAAGGTCAATCAGCCCCAGCATTTT
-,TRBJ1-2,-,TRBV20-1,CSAHSGRVDYGYTF,TGCAGTGCACATTCGGGGAGGGTTGACTATGGCTACACCTTC
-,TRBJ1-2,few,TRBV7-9,CASSNYGYTF,TGTGCCAGCAGCAACTATGGCTACACCTTC
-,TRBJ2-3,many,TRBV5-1,CASSLLGPDTQYF,TGCGCCAGCAGCCTACTTGGTCCCGATACGCAGTATTTT
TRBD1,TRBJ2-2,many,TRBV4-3,CASSQDRTGGHGELFF,TGCGCCAGCAGCCAAGATAGGACAGGTGGTCACGGGGAGCTGTTTTTT
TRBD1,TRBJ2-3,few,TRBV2,CASSDLDRALDTQYF,TGTGCCAGCAGTGACTTGGACAGGGCTTTAGATACGCAGTATTTT
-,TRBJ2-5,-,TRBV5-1,CASSLGQMETQYF,TGCGCCAGCAGCTTGGGTCAAATGGAGACCCAGTACTTC
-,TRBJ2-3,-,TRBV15,CATSYQSRDKQYF,TGTGCCACCAGTTACCAGAGTCGGGATAAGCAGTATTTT
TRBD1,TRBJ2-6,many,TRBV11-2,CASSSGTGKGANVLTF,TGTGCCAGCAGCTCCGGGACAGGGAAAGGGGCCAACGTCCTGACTTTC
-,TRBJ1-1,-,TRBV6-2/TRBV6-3,CASRWYGAEAFF,TGTGCCAGCAGGTGGTATGGTGCTGAAGCTTTCTTT
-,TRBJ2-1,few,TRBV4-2,CASSQGAAGSYNEQFF,TGTGCCAGCAGCCAAGGGGCGGCAGGGTCCTACAATGAGCAGTTCTTC
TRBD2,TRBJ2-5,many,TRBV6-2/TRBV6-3,CASSYHSGKETQYF,TGTGCCAGCAGTTACCATAGCGGGAAAGAGACCCAGTACTTC
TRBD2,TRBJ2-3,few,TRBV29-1,CSVEAGGVPSTDTQYF,TGCAGCGTTGAGGCGGGGGGGGTACCTAGCACAGATACGCAGTATTTT
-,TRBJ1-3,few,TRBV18,CASSPPGSFGNTIYF,TGTGCCAGCTCACCACCGGGTAGCTTTGGAAACACCATATATTTT
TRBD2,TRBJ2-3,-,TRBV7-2,CASSVRLALQADTQYF,TGTGCCAGCAGCGTGCGACTAGCTCTACAGGCAGATACGCAGTATTTT
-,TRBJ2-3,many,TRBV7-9,CASSRAVTDTQYF,TGTGCCAGCAGCAGGGCGGTCACAGATACGCAGTATTTT
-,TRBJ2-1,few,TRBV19,CASSPPRGYNEQFF,TGTGCCAGTAGTCCTCCCAGGGGATACAATGAGCAGTTCTTC
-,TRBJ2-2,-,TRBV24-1,CATSDLGWELFF,TGTGCCACCAGTGATTTGGGGTGGGAGCTGTTTTTT
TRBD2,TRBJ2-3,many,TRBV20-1,CSARGTSGGQNTQYF,TGCAGTGCTAGAGGGACTAGCGGGGGCCAGAATACGCAGTATTTT
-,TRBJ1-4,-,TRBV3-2,CASSQGSPGQDLEGEKLFF,TGTGCCAGCAGCCAAGGGTCCCCGGGACAGGATCTAGAGGGGGAAAAACTGTTTTTT
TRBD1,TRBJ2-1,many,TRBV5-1,CASSLRDTGGSYNEQFF,TGCGCCAGCAGCTTAAGGGATACAGGGGGCTCCTACAATGAGCAGTTCTTC
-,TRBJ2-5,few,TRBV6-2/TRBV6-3,CASSYREPETQYF,TGTGCCAGCAGTTACCGTGAGCCAGAGACCCAGTACTTC
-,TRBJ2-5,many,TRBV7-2,CASSLYVDYQETQYF,TGTGCCAGCAGCCTCTATGTAGACTACCAAGAGACCCAGTACTTC
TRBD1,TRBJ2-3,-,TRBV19,CASSLDRSPYTDTQYF,TGTGCCAGTAGTCTGGACAGGTCCCCGTACACAGATACGCAGTATTTT
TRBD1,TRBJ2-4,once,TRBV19,CASGGRDRPIGALAKNIQYF,TGTGCCAGTGGGGGCCGGGACAGGCCCATTGGGGCTCTAGCCAAAAACATTCAGTACTTC
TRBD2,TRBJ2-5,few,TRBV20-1,CSGGGGTETQYF,TGCAGTGGCGGGGGGGGGACCGAGACCCAGTACTTC
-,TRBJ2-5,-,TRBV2,CASSDTGETQYF,TGTGCCAGCAGCGACACCGGAGAGACCCAGTACTTC
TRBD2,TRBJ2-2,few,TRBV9,CASSPVVGLAGELFF,TGTGCCAGCAGCCCAGTAGTTGGACTAGCCGGGGAGCTGTTTTTT
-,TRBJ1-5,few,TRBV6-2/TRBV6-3,CASSYGPGVQPQHF,TGTGCCAGCAGTTACGGTCCGGGGGTCCAGCCCCAGCATTTT
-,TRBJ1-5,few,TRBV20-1,CSARGFRNQPQHF,TGCAGTGCTAGAGGTTTCAGGAATCAGCCCCAGCATTTT
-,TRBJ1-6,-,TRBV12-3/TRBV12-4,CASTFGGSDLNSPLHF,TGTGCCAGCACCTTCGGGGGATCGGATCTGAATTCACCCCTCCACTTT
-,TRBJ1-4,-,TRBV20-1,CSAGHWTTNEKLFF,TGCAGTGCTGGCCACTGGACAACTAATGAAAAACTGTTTTTT